This record covers a single T cell receptor beta chain. CDR3 length equals 13 residues. Germline-derived CDR1 and CDR2 are SQVTM and ANQGSEA. Between the trimmed V and J ends, which lost 5 bases and 4 bases, there was a span of 12 bases. Patients with Susac syndrome fulfilled recently defined diagnostic criteria for definite or probable disease. The data originate from a study of CD8 T cells in Susac syndrome. After extraction with the RNeasy kit, roughly 0.5 to 1 ug of the RNA was reverse transcribed using random hexamers. Each CDR3 protein is one row after TCRdb ran MiXCR on the immunoSEQ multiplex PCR reads. The data contain about 180,000 distinct CDR3 sequences, about 94% of them seen just once; the ten biggest clones take up 0.085% to 0.1%.

Sequenced: CD4+ T cells from PBMCs. V is TRBV29-1 and J is TRBJ2-1; TRBD1 is a possible D gene (6 bases). This TCR derives from a human donor with Susac syndrome. The CDR3 sequence is CSVWRQGYNEQFF. In DNA, the CDR3 is TGCAGCGTTTGGCGGCAGGGGTACAATGAGCAGTTCTTC.